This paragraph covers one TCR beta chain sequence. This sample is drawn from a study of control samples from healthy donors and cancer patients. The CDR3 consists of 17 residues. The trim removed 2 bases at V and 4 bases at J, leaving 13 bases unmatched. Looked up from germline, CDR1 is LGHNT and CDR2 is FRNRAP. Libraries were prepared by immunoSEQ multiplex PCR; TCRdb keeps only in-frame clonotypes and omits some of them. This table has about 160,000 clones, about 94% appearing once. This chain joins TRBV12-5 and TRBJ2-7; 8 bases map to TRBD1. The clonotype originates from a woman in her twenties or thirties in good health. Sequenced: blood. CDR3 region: CASGLKRDRPRPYEQYF. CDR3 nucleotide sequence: TGTGCTAGTGGTTTGAAAAGGGACAGGCCCCGACCGTACGAGCAGTACTTC.